This TCR beta chain was sequenced in a study of monozygotic twins with inflammatory bowel disease. General observations from the study: The results supported no single strong signal or clonotype associated with IBD. The co-twins with IBD showed lower TCRbeta diversity (inverse Simpson) than their healthy siblings. Patient-specific immunosuppressive treatments may have made repertoires more variable.

The CDR3 consists of 14 residues. Germline CDR1 is SGHTA and CDR2 is FQGNSA. TCRdb reanalyzed the 5' RACE reads, giving one entry per CDR3 protein sequence and no DNA. This sample contains 150,000 to 200,000 distinct CDR3 sequences. To note about this clonotype: As yet, its antigen is unknown.

The source is a human donor with ulcerative colitis or Crohn's disease, or a healthy co-twin of an affected twin (not recorded which). The V gene is TRBV7-2, the J gene TRBJ2-5; TCRdb gives TRBD2 as the D gene, but with no DNA this cannot be confirmed. The material sequenced was blood. The CDR3 protein is CASSTWTAKETQYF.